Following are 30 T cell receptor beta chains from one sample sequenced in a study of blood T cell repertoires in COVID-19. Libraries were prepared by immunoSEQ multiplex PCR; TCRdb keeps only in-frame clonotypes and omits some of them. The table has some 250,000 clones, more than 80% seen once. The sample consisted of peripheral blood. These receptors originate from a woman over 75 with COVID-19, enrolled during active disease.

This rearrangement joins TRBV10-2 to TRBJ1-1; TRBD1 matches 8 bases. Looked up from germline, CDR1 is WSHSY and CDR2 is SAAADI. The CDR3 consists of 14 residues. Unmatched junction bases numbered 4, after V lost 7 bases and J lost 0 bases. CDR3: CASKDRGMNTEAFF. CDR3 in DNA: TGCGCCAGCAAAGACAGGGGAATGAACACTGAAGCTTTCTTT.

The gene calls are TRBV6-5 and TRBJ1-6, with 9 bases lining up with TRBD1. CDR3 size: 15 residues. Trimming removed 8 bases from V and 7 bases from J; junction bases left unmatched: 9. CDR1 and CDR2 (germline): MNHEY, SVGAGI. The CDR3 is CASCRDREYNSPLHF. The CDR3 nucleotides are TGTGCCAGCTGCCGGGACAGGGAATACAATTCACCCCTCCACTTT.

V is TRBV7-2 and J is TRBJ1-4, with D unresolved. The CDR3 is 12 amino acids. Trimming removed 0 bases at V and 7 bases at J, with 3 bases between. Germline V lookup: CDR1 SGHTA, CDR2 FQGNSA. DNA for the CDR3: TGTGCCAGCAGCTTAGCGCGTGAAAAACTGTTTTTT. This codes for CASSLAREKLFF.

This chain connects TRBV5-1 to TRBJ2-3, with no clear D. This CDR3 spans 15 amino acids. V gave up 4 bases and J gave up 0 bases, with 12 bases separating them. The germline gives CDR1 SGHRS, CDR2 YFSETQ. The CDR3 DNA sequence: TGCGCCAGCAGCCCCGTACAGCCTAGCACAGATACGCAGTATTTT. Residues: CASSPVQPSTDTQYF.

The chain links TRBV25-1 to TRBJ1-1; 7 bases are shared with TRBD1. Germline loops: CDR1 MGHDK, CDR2 SYGVNS. J was trimmed by 4 bases and V by 7 bases; bases with no gene match: 6. This CDR3 is 13 amino acids long. The CDR3 DNA is TGTGCCAGCACCGACAGGGCTGGCACTGAAGCTTTCTTT. Protein sequence: CASTDRAGTEAFF.

V gene TRBV11-2 combines with J gene TRBJ2-2, with 8 bases identical to TRBD1. This CDR3 is built from 15 residues. CDR1 and CDR2 from the germline V gene are SGHAT and FQNNGV. Trimming took 3 bases from V and 4 from J; bases not matched to a gene: 4. The CDR3 region is CASSFRTGSTGELFF. The CDR3 bases are TGTGCCAGCAGCTTCCGGACAGGGAGCACCGGGGAGCTGTTTTTT.

V is TRBV12-3 or TRBV12-4 and J is TRBJ2-5; a weak D match, TRBD1 (6 bases). The CDR3 consists of 12 residues. V gave up 8 bases and J gave up 5 bases, with 12 bases separating them. The CDR3 DNA reads as TGTGCCAGCGCCAGGGGCCAGGAGACCCAGTACTTC. Amino acid sequence: CASARGQETQYF.

This chain uses TRBV4-3 with TRBJ2-2; 13 nucleotides line up with TRBD2. Trimming cost V 1 base and J 7 bases; bases outside gene matches: 9. The CDR3 has 18 residues. Germline CDR1 and CDR2: LGHNA and YSLEER. The CDR3 reads CASSQASLTSGRDGELFF. The CDR3 DNA reads TGCGCCAGCAGCCAAGCGTCCTTAACTAGCGGGAGGGACGGGGAGCTGTTTTTT.

The chain carries TRBV6-2 or TRBV6-3 and TRBJ2-7; the match to TRBD2 covers 11 bases. Trimming took 5 bases from V and 4 from J; bases not matched to a gene: 7. Germline assignment: CDR1 MNHEY and CDR2 SVGEGT. The CDR3 has 15 amino acids. The DNA for the CDR3 is TGTGCCAGCAGTCGGACTAGCGGGCCGAAATACGAGCAGTACTTC. Amino acid sequence: CASSRTSGPKYEQYF.

V is TRBV7-2 and J is TRBJ1-1, with D possibly being TRBD1 (5 bases). V gave up 1 base and J gave up 0 bases, with 12 bases separating them. From germline, CDR1 is SGHTA and CDR2 FQGNSA. The CDR3 totals 16 residues. The CDR3 loop is CASSLDGRVMNTEAFF. The DNA of the CDR3 is TGTGCCAGCAGCTTAGATGGCAGGGTAATGAACACTGAAGCTTTCTTT. The full variable domain, its missing parts supplied by reference TRBV7-2 and TRBJ1-1, is GAGVSQSPSNKVTEKGKDVELRCDPISGHTALYWYRQSLGQGLEFLIYFQGNSAPDKSGLPSDRFSAERTGGSVSTLTIQRTQQEDSAVYLCASSLDGRVMNTEAFFGQGTRLTVV.

This rearrangement joins TRBV6-5 to TRBJ1-1; D is perhaps TRBD1 (6 bases). The CDR3 loop spans 12 amino acids. Germline CDR1 and CDR2: MNHEY and SVGAGI. With 3 bases removed from V and 11 bases from J, the gap between germline ends came to 13 bases. CDR3 DNA sequence: TGTGCCAGCAGTTATCTCGGGGGGCTCGCTTTCTTT. Protein sequence: CASSYLGGLAFF.

This chain uses TRBV19 with TRBJ1-5, with 10 nucleotides matching TRBD1. CDR1 and CDR2 (germline): LNHDA, SQIVND (reference sequence). The trim removed 5 bases at V and 4 bases at J, leaving 8 bases unmatched. This CDR3 is built from 16 residues. The CDR3 nucleotides are TGTGCCAGTAGTTCGGGACAGGGGAGGGGTAATCAGCCCCAGCATTTT. Protein: CASSSGQGRGNQPQHF.

The V and J genes are TRBV7-8 and TRBJ1-1; D may be TRBD1 (5 bases). The CDR3 totals 15 residues. From germline, CDR1 is SGHVS and CDR2 FQNEAQ. The V gene lost 6 bases and the J gene lost 0 bases, with 14 bases spanning the gap. Written as DNA, the CDR3 is TGTGCCAGCAGGCGTCAGGGTAGCATGAACACTGAAGCTTTCTTT. This encodes CASRRQGSMNTEAFF.

The V call is TRBV28, the J call TRBJ1-3; D remains ambiguous. The CDR3 consists of 15 residues. V was cut by 3 bases and J by 4 bases, with 13 bases left in between. The V gene's germline CDR1 is MDHEN and CDR2 SYDVKM. The CDR3 here is CASSFADYSGNTIYF. CDR3 coding DNA: TGTGCCAGCAGTTTTGCCGACTACTCGGGAAACACCATATATTTT.

The chain joins TRBV7-3 to TRBJ2-1; 9 positions agree with TRBD1. This CDR3 region has 14 residues. V shed 5 bases, J shed 7 bases, and the junction held 6 bases outside the gene matches. Germline V lookup: CDR1 SGHTA, CDR2 FQGTGA. The chain's CDR3 is CASSPAQGANEQFF. The CDR3 DNA reads TGTGCCAGCAGCCCAGCACAGGGGGCAAATGAGCAGTTCTTC.

This chain joins TRBV5-1 and TRBJ2-2; D might be TRBD1 (5 bases). CDR3 length equals 16 residues. Germline V lookup: CDR1 SGHRS, CDR2 YFSETQ. The ends were cut back, 1 base at V and 4 bases at J, with 14 bases in the middle. For the CDR3, the DNA is TGCGCCAGCAGCTTGTGGGCAGGGTCGAGCACCGGGGAGCTGTTTTTT. Residues: CASSLWAGSSTGELFF.

The genes are TRBV28 and TRBJ1-5, with 7 bases that match TRBD1. Germline V gives CDR1 MDHEN, CDR2 SYDVKM. The CDR3 loop spans 13 amino acids. V gave up 8 bases and J gave up 5 bases; unmatched junction bases: 6. The CDR3 sequence is CASSRQGDQPQHF. The CDR3 DNA follows: TGTGCCAGCTCCCGACAGGGCGATCAGCCCCAGCATTTT.

V and J are TRBV7-3 and TRBJ2-3; 10 bases agree with TRBD2. The J segment lost 5 bases and the V segment lost 3 bases, leaving 5 bases of the junction unmatched. The CDR3 length is 15 residues. CDR1 SGHTA and CDR2 FQGTGA come from the germline V gene. This CDR3 is CASSLSPSGRDTQYF. Here the CDR3 DNA reads TGTGCCAGCAGCTTGAGTCCTAGCGGGAGAGATACGCAGTATTTT.

This chain links TRBV6-5 with TRBJ1-1, with TRBD1 matching over 10 bases. This CDR3 has 15 amino acids. Unmatched junction bases numbered 6, after V lost 0 bases and J lost 8 bases. Germline V gives CDR1 MNHEY, CDR2 SVGAGI. This chain's CDR3 is CASSYSGTGVSEAFF. The DNA of the CDR3 is TGTGCCAGCAGTTACTCGGGGACAGGGGTGTCCGAAGCTTTCTTT.

V gene TRBV11-1 combines with J gene TRBJ2-1, with D maybe TRBD1 (5 bases). Per the germline V gene, CDR1 is SGHAT and CDR2 is FQDESV (reference sequence). The CDR3 sequence is 12 residues long. Between the trimmed V and J ends, which lost 8 bases and 4 bases, there was a span of 9 bases. CDR3 in DNA: TGTGCCAGCCGGAAGGGGTACAATGAGCAGTTCTTC. Protein: CASRKGYNEQFF.

This clone was detected only once. V is TRBV10-3 and J is TRBJ1-1, with a possible D match to TRBD1 (5 bases). CDR3 length: 12 amino acids. Germline CDR1 and CDR2: ENHRY and SYGVKD. Trimming left V 8 bases short and J 5 bases short, with 12 bases between. The CDR3 loop is CAIHGGGTEAFF. CDR3 bases: TGTGCCATCCATGGCGGGGGGACTGAAGCTTTCTTT.

V usage is TRBV24-1 and J usage is TRBJ2-7; 7 bases line up with TRBD1. V was pared by 3 bases and J by 3 bases, with 7 bases of the junction left unmatched. CDR1 KGHDR and CDR2 SFDVKD come from the germline V gene. This CDR3 has 15 amino acids. In DNA form, the CDR3 reads TGTGCCACCAGTGATCCCCGGACAGGTTACTACGAGCAGTACTTC. Amino acids: CATSDPRTGYYEQYF.

This clone was detected once. V gene TRBV28 combines with J gene TRBJ2-2, with D possibly matching TRBD2 (5 bases). Germline V lookup: CDR1 MDHEN, CDR2 SYDVKM. The CDR3 length is 16 residues. Deletions cut 5 bases from V and 4 bases from J, with 17 bases between. The CDR3 nucleotides read TGTGCCAGCAGTAAAGGCCTAAAAGGAGGCACCGGGGAGCTGTTTTTT. It codes for CASSKGLKGGTGELFF.

This rearrangement joins TRBV30 to TRBJ2-6; D is ambiguous. With 2 bases removed from V and 2 bases from J, the gap between germline ends came to 10 bases. From germline, CDR1 is GTSNPN and CDR2 SVGIG (reference sequence). The CDR3 loop spans 15 amino acids. CDR3 sequence: CAWSLGAPGANVLTF. The CDR3 DNA reads as TGTGCCTGGAGTTTGGGCGCCCCTGGGGCCAACGTCCTGACTTTC.

The rearrangement links TRBV18 to TRBJ2-5; a possible D gene is TRBD1 (6 bases). This CDR3 spans 15 amino acids. V lost 5 bases, J lost 3 bases, and 16 bases lay in between. CDR1 and CDR2 from the germline V gene are KGHSH and LQKENI. The CDR3 region has the DNA TGTGCCAGCTCAGTTCGTGGGGGCAGCAAAGAGACCCAGTACTTC. Protein: CASSVRGGSKETQYF.

The V gene is TRBV5-1, the J gene TRBJ2-2; no reliable D call. V was cut by 3 bases and J by 1 base, with 13 bases left in between. The CDR3 extends over 16 amino acids. Germline V lookup: CDR1 SGHRS, CDR2 YFSETQ. The CDR3 DNA reads as TGCGCCAGCAGCTCGAGCGCGGCCCTGAACACCGGGGAGCTGTTTTTT. This encodes CASSSSAALNTGELFF.

The gene calls are TRBV24-1 and TRBJ2-3; D remains unclear. V lost 4 bases and J lost 2, with 6 bases in between. The CDR3 consists of 13 residues. Looked up from germline, CDR1 is KGHDR and CDR2 is SFDVKD. CDR3 amino acids: CATSEQYTDTQYF. CDR3 DNA sequence: TGTGCCACCAGTGAACAGTACACAGATACGCAGTATTTT.

The gene calls are TRBV27 and TRBJ1-1; a possible D gene is TRBD1 (5 bases). This CDR3 region has 12 residues. Trimming stripped 8 bases from V and 1 base from J, with 8 bases between. From germline, CDR1 is MNHEY and CDR2 SMNVEV (reference sequence). The CDR3: CASLTGNTEAFF. The CDR3 DNA sequence: TGTGCCAGCCTTACAGGGAACACTGAAGCTTTCTTT.

This chain links TRBV6-5 with TRBJ2-1; 7 nucleotides align to TRBD1. The CDR3 consists of 15 residues. CDR1 MNHEY and CDR2 SVGAGI come from the germline V gene. V was pared by 5 bases and J by 2 bases, with 6 bases of the junction left unmatched. The CDR3 DNA sequence: TGTGCCAGCAGTCTGGGACAGTCTGCCTACAATGAGCAGTTCTTC. Amino acid sequence: CASSLGQSAYNEQFF.

The V and J genes are TRBV4-3 and TRBJ2-5; the match to TRBD2 covers 13 bases. V was pared by 3 bases and J by 1 base, with 2 bases of the junction left unmatched. The V gene's germline CDR1 is LGHNA and CDR2 YSLEER. The CDR3 consists of 16 residues. The CDR3 spells CASSHGTSGTQETQYF. CDR3 sequence (DNA): TGCGCCAGCAGCCACGGGACTAGCGGGACCCAAGAGACCCAGTACTTC.